This T cell receptor (beta chain) is from a study of shared clonotypes between healthy human individuals. Looked up from germline, CDR1 is SQVTM and CDR2 is ANQGSEA. CDR3 length equals 13 residues. V was cut by 6 bases and J by 5 bases, with 16 bases left in between. Profiled with immunoSEQ multiplex PCR; TCRdb holds only in-frame clones, not every one. Among 450,000 to 650,000 clones listed, 70% to 80% were seen once. The source of this sequence is a woman between 40 and 55 years old in good health. Some clones in this sample may be carry-over from other donors' samples. The sample was PBMCs. The chain carries TRBV29-1 and TRBJ2-5; D gene uncertain. Here the CDR3 reads CSVAPGLGETQYF. CDR3 DNA sequence: TGCAGCGTGGCCCCCGGATTAGGGGAGACCCAGTACTTC. Full variable domain (rest looked up from reference TRBV29-1 and TRBJ2-5): SAVISQKPSRDICQRGTSLTIQCQVDSQVTMMFWYRQQPGQSLTLIATANQGSEATYESGFVIDKFPISRPNLTFSTLTVSNMSPEDSSIYLCSVAPGLGETQYFGPGTRLLVL.